One and the same sample provided the 10 T cell receptor beta chains below, sequenced in a study of CD8 T cells in ankylosing spondylitis. Notes on the study in general: Ankylosing spondylitis blood appeared to be characterized by a TCR beta motif of about eight highly homologous variants.

Which antigens these TCRs recognize remains unknown. TCRdb re-called the 5' RACE reads through MiXCR, storing one row per CDR3 protein. The sample lists fewer than 500,000 distinct CDR3 sequences; under 25% were seen once. Sequencing used blood, either unsorted or a sorted T cell fraction (not recorded which). The receptor source for this set is a male donor with ankylosing spondylitis.

The chain has TRBV6-1 and TRBJ1-1; D is unresolved. The germline V and J ends were trimmed by 5 bases and 1 base, with 8 bases remaining between them. Germline V CDR1 and CDR2: MNHNS, SASEGT. This CDR3 has 13 amino acids. In DNA, the CDR3 is TGTGCCAGCAGTCGGTTAGGGAACACTGAAGCTTTCTTT. Protein: CASSRLGNTEAFF.

J is TRBJ2-3 and V is TRBV20-1; D remains ambiguous. In germline, CDR1 is DFQATT, CDR2 SNEGSKA (reference sequence). The CDR3 sequence is 12 residues long. Trimming cost V 6 bases and J 0 bases, with 7 bases left between them. The CDR3 nucleotides read TGCAGTGCCCCACCGAGCACAGATACGCAGTATTTT. Its protein is CSAPPSTDTQYF.

V and J are TRBV2 and TRBJ1-5; D remains unclear. The ends were cut back, 2 bases at V and 4 bases at J, with 9 bases in the middle. This CDR3 has 14 amino acids. Germline values: CDR1 SNHLY, CDR2 FYNNEI. As DNA, the CDR3 is TGTGCCAGCAGTGAAATGCGAGGGAATCAGCCCCAGCATTTT. This codes for CASSEMRGNQPQHF.

This clonotype was found a few times. The chain has TRBV3-1 and TRBJ2-1; 8 bases align to TRBD2. This CDR3 has 15 residues. The germline V gene encodes CDR1 LGHDT and CDR2 YNNKEL (reference sequence). Unmatched junction bases numbered 9, after V lost 4 bases and J lost 7 bases. The CDR3 coding sequence is TGTGCCAGCAGCCCGACTAGCGCTAGGGGGAATGAGCAGTTCTTC. Amino acid sequence: CASSPTSARGNEQFF.

The V and J genes are TRBV10-3 and TRBJ1-6; D is perhaps TRBD1 (6 bases). The V gene's germline CDR1 is ENHRY and CDR2 SYGVKD. The germline V and J ends were trimmed by 5 bases and 8 bases, with 10 bases remaining between them. There are 13 residues in the CDR3. CDR3 nucleotides: TGTGCCATCAGTCCCGGGGGCGATTCACCCCTCCACTTT. This sequence encodes CAISPGGDSPLHF.

The J gene is TRBJ1-1, the V gene TRBV20-1, with D uncertain. V was cut by 5 bases and J by 1 base, with 20 bases left in between. This CDR3 is built from 16 residues. The V gene's germline CDR1 is DFQATT and CDR2 SNEGSKA (reference sequence). In nucleotides, the CDR3 is TGCAGTGCTGGCCAAGGCCTGGGAGATCCGAACACTGAAGCTTTCTTT. Residues: CSAGQGLGDPNTEAFF.

This clonotype was picked up a small number of times. The rearrangement links TRBV4-1 to TRBJ1-5; TRBD1 might be the D (6 bases). Looked up from germline, CDR1 is MGHRA and CDR2 is YSYEKL. V lost 0 bases and J lost 3, with 21 bases in between. This CDR3 has 19 residues. The DNA for the CDR3 is TGCGCCAGCAGCCAAGAGAGGTTGGCCGCGGCAGGGGTCAATCAGCCCCAGCATTTT. Translation: CASSQERLAAAGVNQPQHF.

This clonotype occurred many times. This chain joins TRBV12-3 or TRBV12-4 and TRBJ2-2; D call uncertain. The CDR3 has 14 residues. Trimming pared 5 bases from V and 5 bases from J, leaving 12 bases between. The CDR3 sequence is CASSPRIRTGELFF. In DNA, the CDR3 is TGTGCCAGCAGTCCAAGGATTCGAACCGGGGAGCTGTTTTTT.

The V call is TRBV18, the J call TRBJ2-1, with 9 bases lining up with TRBD2. CDR1 and CDR2 (germline): KGHSH, LQKENI. This CDR3 is 17 amino acids long. Trimming removed 6 bases from V and 0 bases from J; junction bases left unmatched: 9. Written as DNA, the CDR3 is TGTGCCAGCTCCCCAACTAGCGGGCGGAGCTCCTACAATGAGCAGTTCTTC. It translates to CASSPTSGRSSYNEQFF. Together with reference TRBV18 and TRBJ2-1, the CDR3 gives the full variable domain: NAGVMQNPRHLVRRRGQEARLRCSPMKGHSHVYWYRQLPEEGLKFMVYLQKENIIDESGMPKERFSAEFPKEGPSILRIQQVVRGDSAAYFCASSPTSGRSSYNEQFFGPGTRLTVL.

This clonotype has a handful of counts. V is TRBV18 and J is TRBJ1-2; 9 bases align to TRBD1. The CDR3 has 16 residues. CDR1 and CDR2 (germline): KGHSH, LQKENI. V shed 2 bases and J 1 base; nucleotides not matched to a gene: 5. The CDR3 here is CASSPSDRGNNYGYTF. The CDR3 DNA reads as TGTGCCAGCTCACCAAGTGACAGGGGGAATAACTATGGCTACACCTTC.